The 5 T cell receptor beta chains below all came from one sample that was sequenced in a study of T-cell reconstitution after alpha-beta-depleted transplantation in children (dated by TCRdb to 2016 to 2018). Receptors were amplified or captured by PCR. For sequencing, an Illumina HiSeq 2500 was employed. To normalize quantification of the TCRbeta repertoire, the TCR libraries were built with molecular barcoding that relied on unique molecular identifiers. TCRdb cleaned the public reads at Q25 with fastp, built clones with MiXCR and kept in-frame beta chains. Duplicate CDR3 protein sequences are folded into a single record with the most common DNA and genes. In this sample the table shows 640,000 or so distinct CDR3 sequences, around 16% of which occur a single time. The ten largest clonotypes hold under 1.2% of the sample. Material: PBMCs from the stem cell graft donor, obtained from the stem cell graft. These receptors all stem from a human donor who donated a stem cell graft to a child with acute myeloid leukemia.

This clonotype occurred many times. The CDR3 DNA is TGTGCCAGCAGCCCTACTATCACCTACGAGCAGTACTTC. It is translated as CASSPTITYEQYF. The chain carries TRBV5-5 and TRBJ2-7; D is unresolved. Trimming removed 4 bases from V and 2 bases from J, with 10 bases in between. Per the germline V gene, CDR1 is SGHKS and CDR2 is YYEKEE (reference sequence). The length of the CDR3 is 13 residues. The full variable domain, in which reference TRBV5-5 and TRBJ2-7 provide the parts outside the CDR3, is DAGVTQSPTHLIKTRGQQVTLRCSPISGHKSVSWYQQVLGQGPQFIFQYYEKEERGRGNFPDRFSARQFPNYSSELNVNALLLGDSALYLCASSPTITYEQYFGPGTRLTVT.

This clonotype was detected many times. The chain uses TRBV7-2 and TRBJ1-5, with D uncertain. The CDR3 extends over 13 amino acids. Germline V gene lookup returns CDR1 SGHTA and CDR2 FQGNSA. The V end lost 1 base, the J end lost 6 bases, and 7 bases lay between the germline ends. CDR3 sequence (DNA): TGTGCCAGCAGCTTAGACCCCGGTCAGCCCCAGCATTTT. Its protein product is CASSLDPGQPQHF.

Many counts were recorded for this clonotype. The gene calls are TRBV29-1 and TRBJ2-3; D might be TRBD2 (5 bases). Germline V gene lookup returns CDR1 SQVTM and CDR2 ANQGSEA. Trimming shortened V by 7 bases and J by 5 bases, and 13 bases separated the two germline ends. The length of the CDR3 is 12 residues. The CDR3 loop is CSAEREGDTQYF. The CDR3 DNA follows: TGCAGCGCGGAGAGGGAAGGAGATACGCAGTATTTT.

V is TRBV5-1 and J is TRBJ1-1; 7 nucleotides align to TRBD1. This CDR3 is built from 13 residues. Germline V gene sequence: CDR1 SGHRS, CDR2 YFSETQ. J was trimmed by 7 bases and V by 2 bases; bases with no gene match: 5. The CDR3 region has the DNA TGCGCCAGCAGCTTTGACAGGGTCGGTGAAGCTTTCTTT. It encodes CASSFDRVGEAFF.

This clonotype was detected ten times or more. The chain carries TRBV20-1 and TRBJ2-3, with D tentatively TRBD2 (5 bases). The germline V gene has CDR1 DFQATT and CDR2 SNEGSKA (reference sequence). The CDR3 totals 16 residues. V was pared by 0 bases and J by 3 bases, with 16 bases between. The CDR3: CSARDPTRLKTDTQYF. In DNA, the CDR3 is TGCAGTGCTAGAGATCCTACGAGACTAAAGACAGATACGCAGTATTTT.